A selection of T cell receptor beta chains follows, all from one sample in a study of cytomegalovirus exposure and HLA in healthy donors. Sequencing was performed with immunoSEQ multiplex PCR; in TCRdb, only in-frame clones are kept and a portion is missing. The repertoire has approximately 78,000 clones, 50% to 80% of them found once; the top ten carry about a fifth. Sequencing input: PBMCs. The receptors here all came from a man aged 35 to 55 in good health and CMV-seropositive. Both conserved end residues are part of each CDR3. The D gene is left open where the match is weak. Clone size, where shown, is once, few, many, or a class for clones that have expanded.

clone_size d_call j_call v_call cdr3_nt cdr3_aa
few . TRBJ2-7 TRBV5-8 TGTGCCAGCAGCTTACGTGGCAGGGGGGCTCCCGAGCAGTACTTC CASSLRGRGAPEQYF
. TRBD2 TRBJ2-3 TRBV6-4 TGTGCCAGCAAGCCCGGGAGGTGCAAGGGTTCAGATACGCAGTATTTT CASKPGRCKGSDTQYF
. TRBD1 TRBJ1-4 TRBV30 TGTGCCTGGAGGGGGACAGCCACTAATGAAAAACTGTTTTTT CAWRGTATNEKLFF
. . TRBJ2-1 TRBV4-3 TGCGCCAGCAGCCAAACCGGGACACCATACAATGAGCAGTTCTTC CASSQTGTPYNEQFF
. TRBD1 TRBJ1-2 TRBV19 TGTGCCAGTGAGGGACAGGGAATTGACTATGGCTACACCTTC CASEGQGIDYGYTF
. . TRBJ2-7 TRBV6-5 TGTGCCAGCAGTACCGCGGGTCGCTCCTACGAGCAGTACTTC CASSTAGRSYEQYF
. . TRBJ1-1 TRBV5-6 TGTGCCAGCAGCTTGGCGGCAGGGTGGGGGGTCACTGAAGCTTTCTTT CASSLAAGWGVTEAFF
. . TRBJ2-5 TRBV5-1 TGCGCCAGCAGCTTGACGCCGGGGGAAGAGACCCAGTACTTC CASSLTPGEETQYF
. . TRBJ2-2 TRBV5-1 TGCGCCAGCAGCCTACAGGAAAACACCGGGGAGCTGTTTTTT CASSLQENTGELFF
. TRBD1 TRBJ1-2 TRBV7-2 TGTGCCAGCAGCTCCACGGACAGGGAGGACTATGGCTACACCTTC CASSSTDREDYGYTF
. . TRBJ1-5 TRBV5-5 TGTGCCAGCAGCTTGGAGTGGGGGGAGCCCCAGCATTTT CASSLEWGEPQHF
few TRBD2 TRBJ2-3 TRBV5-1 TGCGCCAGCAGCTTGGTGGGGGCGGGGGGGCCCACAGATACGCAGTATTTT CASSLVGAGGPTDTQYF
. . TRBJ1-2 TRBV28 TGTGCCAGCAGTCCGGGACATACCTATGGCTACACCTTC CASSPGHTYGYTF
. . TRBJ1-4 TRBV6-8 TGTGCCAGCAGTTACCTTGCGGCAGGGCTTATCCTCAGGAGTGGTGAAAAACTGTTTTTT CASSYLAAGLILRSGEKLFF
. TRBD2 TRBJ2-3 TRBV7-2 TGTGCCAGCAGCCCGCCAGCGGGGAGATTAGATACGCAGTATTTT CASSPPAGRLDTQYF
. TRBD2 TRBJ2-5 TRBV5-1 TGCGCCAGCAGATCCAGCGGGGGGGCGTTGGAGACCCAGTACTTC CASRSSGGALETQYF
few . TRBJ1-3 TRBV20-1 TGCAGTGCTAGCCCAGGAAACACCATATATTTT CSASPGNTIYF
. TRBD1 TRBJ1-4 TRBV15 TGTGCCACCAGCAGAGGCGGACAGGGGAAAAAACTGTTTTTT CATSRGGQGKKLFF
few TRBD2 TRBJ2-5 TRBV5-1 TGCGCCAGCAGTGGGACTAGCCGAGAGACCCAGTACTTC CASSGTSRETQYF
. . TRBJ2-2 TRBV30 TGTGCCTGGAGGGACACTCAAAAGCGGAACACCGGGGAGCTGTTTTTT CAWRDTQKRNTGELFF
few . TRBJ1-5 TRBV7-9 TGTGCCAGCAGCATACCAGGGGCGGGTCAGCCCCAGCATTTT CASSIPGAGQPQHF
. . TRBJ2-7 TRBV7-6 TGTGCCAGCAGCCCGGGGGGCAGATACGAGCAGTACTTC CASSPGGRYEQYF
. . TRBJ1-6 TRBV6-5 TGTGCCAGCCAAAAAGACAGGAGCAATTCCCCCCTCCACTTT CASQKDRSNSPLHF
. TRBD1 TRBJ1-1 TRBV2 TGTGCCAGCAGGGACAAGGGGGCTCTCCCTGAAGCTTTCTTT CASRDKGALPEAFF
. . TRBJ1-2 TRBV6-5 TGTGCCAGCAGTCGGACCAGGGAGGCAGGCTATGGCTACACCTTC CASSRTREAGYGYTF
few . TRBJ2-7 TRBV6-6 TGTGCCAGCAGTTACTTTGGACAGTCCTACGAGCAGTACTTC CASSYFGQSYEQYF
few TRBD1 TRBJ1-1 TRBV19 TGTGCCAGTAGTACATGGGACAGGAAGAACACTGAAGCTTTCTTT CASSTWDRKNTEAFF
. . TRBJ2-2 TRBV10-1 TGCGCCAGCAGTGGTAGCTATGCCGGGGAGCTGTTTTTT CASSGSYAGELFF
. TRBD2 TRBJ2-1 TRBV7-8 TGTGCCAGCAGCTTAGAGGCGGGGGGAACGTACAATGAGCAGTTCTTC CASSLEAGGTYNEQFF
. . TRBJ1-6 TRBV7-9 TGTGCCAGCAGCCCGGACAGTTATAATTCACCCCTCCACTTT CASSPDSYNSPLHF
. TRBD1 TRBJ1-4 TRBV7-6 TGTGCCAGCAGCACAGAGTTCAGGGGGCGCGATTATGAAAAACTGTTTTTT CASSTEFRGRDYEKLFF
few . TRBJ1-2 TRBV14 TGTGCCAGCAGCCAAGAACTAACGGGGGCTAACTATGGCTACACCTTC CASSQELTGANYGYTF
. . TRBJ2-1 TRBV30 TGTGCCTGGAGAGTCAGGGGGGAGAATGAGCAGTTCTTC CAWRVRGENEQFF
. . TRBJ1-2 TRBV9 TGTGCCAGCAGCCCCCGAGGTGCGGGGTTCGATGGCTACACCTTC CASSPRGAGFDGYTF
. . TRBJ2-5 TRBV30 TGTGCCTGGATCGGTTGGGAGACCCAGTACTTC CAWIGWETQYF
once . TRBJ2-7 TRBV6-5 TGTGCCAGCAGTTACTTGGGGGCCGGCTACGAGCAGTACTTC CASSYLGAGYEQYF
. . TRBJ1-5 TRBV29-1 TGCAGCGTTGAGGTGGCTTTCAATCAGCCCCAGCATTTT CSVEVAFNQPQHF
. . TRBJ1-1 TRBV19 TGTGCCAGTAGTATGTGGGGGGGGGACACTGAAGCTTTCTTT CASSMWGGDTEAFF
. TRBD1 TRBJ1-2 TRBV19 TGTGCCAGTAGTCCTCCCCCCCAGGGGGCCGGTGGCTACACCTTC CASSPPPQGAGGYTF
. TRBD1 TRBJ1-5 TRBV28 TGTGCCAGCAGTGGACATCCCGGGACAGGGTTAGGCAACAATCAGCCCCAGCATTTT CASSGHPGTGLGNNQPQHF
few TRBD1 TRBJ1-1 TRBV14 TGTGCCAGCAGCCAAGAGTGGGGGACAGACACTGAAGCTTTCTTT CASSQEWGTDTEAFF
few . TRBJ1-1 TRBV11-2 TGTGCCAGCAGCTTAGCAGTGATCACTGAAGCTTTCTTT CASSLAVITEAFF
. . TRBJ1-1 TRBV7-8 TGTGCCAGCAGGCTGACAGTGCAGAACACTGAAGCTTTCTTT CASRLTVQNTEAFF
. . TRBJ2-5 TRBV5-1 TGCGCCAGCAGCTTGCAGGACCAAGAGACCCAGTACTTC CASSLQDQETQYF
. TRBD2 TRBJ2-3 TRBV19 TGTGCCAGTAGTGGGCGGGGGGGCCCAGATACGCAGTATTTT CASSGRGGPDTQYF
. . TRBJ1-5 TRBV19 TGTGCCAGTAGAGCCGGTCTGGTTAGCAATCAGCCCCAGCATTTT CASRAGLVSNQPQHF
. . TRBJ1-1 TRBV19 TGTGCCAGTAGTATGGCGGGGGATTATGAAGCTTTCTTT CASSMAGDYEAFF
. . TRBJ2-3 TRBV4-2 TGTGCCAGCAGCCCAACAGCGGAAGCTGCAGATACGCAGTATTTT CASSPTAEAADTQYF
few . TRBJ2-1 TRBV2 TGTGCCAGCAAATACGGCTACAATGAGCAGTTCTTC CASKYGYNEQFF
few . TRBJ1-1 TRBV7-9 TGTGCCAGCAGCTTAGCGTGGGGCCAATCGTTGGAAGCTTTCTTT CASSLAWGQSLEAFF
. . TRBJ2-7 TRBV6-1 TGTGCCAGCAGTCTTCGGGTGTACGAGCAGTACTTC CASSLRVYEQYF
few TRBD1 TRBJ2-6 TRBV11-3 TGTGCCAGCAGCTTAGCCGCAGGGGGTTCTTTCTCTGGGGCCAACGTCCTGACTTTC CASSLAAGGSFSGANVLTF
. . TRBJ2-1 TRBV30 TGTGCCTGGAGTGTACGGGCAGGGAAGGGTCAGTTCTTC CAWSVRAGKGQFF